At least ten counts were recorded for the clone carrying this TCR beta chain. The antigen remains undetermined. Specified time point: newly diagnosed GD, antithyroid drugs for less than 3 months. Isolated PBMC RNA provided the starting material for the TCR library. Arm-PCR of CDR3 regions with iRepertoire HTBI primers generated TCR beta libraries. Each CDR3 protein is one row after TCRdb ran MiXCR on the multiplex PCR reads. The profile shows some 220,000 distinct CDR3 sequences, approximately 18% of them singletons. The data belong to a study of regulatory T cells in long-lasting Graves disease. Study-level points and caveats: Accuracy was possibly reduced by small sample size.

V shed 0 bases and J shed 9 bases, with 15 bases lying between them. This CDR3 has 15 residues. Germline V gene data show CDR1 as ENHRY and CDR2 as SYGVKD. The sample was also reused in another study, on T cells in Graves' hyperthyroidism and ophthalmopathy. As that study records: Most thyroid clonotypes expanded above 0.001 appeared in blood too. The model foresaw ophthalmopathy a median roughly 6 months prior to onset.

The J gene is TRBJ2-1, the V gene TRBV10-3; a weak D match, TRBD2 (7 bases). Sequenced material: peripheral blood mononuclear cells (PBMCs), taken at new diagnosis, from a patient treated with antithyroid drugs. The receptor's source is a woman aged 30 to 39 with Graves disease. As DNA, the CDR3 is TGTGCCATCAGTGAGTCCGGGGGGCATAGGGGTGAGCAGTTCTTC. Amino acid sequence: CAISESGGHRGEQFF.